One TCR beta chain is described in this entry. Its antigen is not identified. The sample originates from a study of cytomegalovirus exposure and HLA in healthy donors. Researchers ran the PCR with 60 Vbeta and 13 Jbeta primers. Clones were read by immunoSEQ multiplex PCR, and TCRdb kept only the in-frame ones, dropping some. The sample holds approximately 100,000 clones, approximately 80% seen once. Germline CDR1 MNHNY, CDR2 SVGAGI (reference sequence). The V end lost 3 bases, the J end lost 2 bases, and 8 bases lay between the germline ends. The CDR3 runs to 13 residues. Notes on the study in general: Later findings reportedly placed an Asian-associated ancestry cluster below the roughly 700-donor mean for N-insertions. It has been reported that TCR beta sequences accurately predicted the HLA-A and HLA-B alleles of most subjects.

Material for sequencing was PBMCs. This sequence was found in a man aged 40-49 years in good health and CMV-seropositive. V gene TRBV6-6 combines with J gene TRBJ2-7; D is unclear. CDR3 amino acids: CASSYLAAYEQYF. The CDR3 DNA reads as TGTGCCAGCAGTTATCTGGCAGCCTACGAGCAGTACTTC.